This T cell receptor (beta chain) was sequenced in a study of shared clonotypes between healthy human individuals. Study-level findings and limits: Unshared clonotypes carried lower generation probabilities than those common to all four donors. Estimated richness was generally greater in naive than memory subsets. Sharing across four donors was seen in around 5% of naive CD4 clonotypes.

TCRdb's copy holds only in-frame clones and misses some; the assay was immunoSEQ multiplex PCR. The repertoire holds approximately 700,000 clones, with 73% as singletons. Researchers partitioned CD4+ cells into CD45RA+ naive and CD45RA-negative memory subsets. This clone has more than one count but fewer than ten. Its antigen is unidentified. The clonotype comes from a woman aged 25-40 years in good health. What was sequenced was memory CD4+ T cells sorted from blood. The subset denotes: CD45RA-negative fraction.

CDR3: CASSLARGEQYF. In nucleotides, the CDR3 is TGTGCCAGTAGTCTTGCCCGGGGCGAGCAGTACTTC. The J gene is TRBJ2-7, the V gene TRBV19; D may be TRBD2 (5 bases). Germline loops: CDR1 LNHDA, CDR2 SQIVND (reference sequence). The CDR3 loop spans 12 amino acids. V shed 5 bases and J shed 6 bases, with 11 bases lying between them.